The 8 T cell receptor beta chains listed next were all sequenced from one sample in a study of T cell clonality in common variable immunodeficiency. TCRdb's table, derived via immunoSEQ multiplex PCR, lists solely in-frame clones and lacks some. Recorded here are about 55,000 clones, none singletons. Sequencing was done on a sample of peripheral blood mononuclear cells. All receptors come from a person aged 18 to 75 in good health.

This clone has at least ten counts. The CDR3 goes on 3 residues after the read ends, and that part is filled in from the germline J gene. The genes are TRBV4-2 and TRBJ2-7; a possible D gene is TRBD1 (6 bases). Germline assignment: CDR1 LGHNA and CDR2 YNFKEQ. CDR3 length: 15 residues. Trimming removed 3 bases from V and 0 bases from J, with 12 bases in between. The sequenced part of the CDR3 DNA is TGTGCCAGCAGCCAGAACAGGGAGAGCTCCTACGAG. Encoded protein: CASSQNRESSYE. The entire CDR3 protein reads CASSQNRESSYEQYF.

The table lists this clone with many counts. The read is 3 residues too short to cover the CDR3 end, so that end is filled in from the germline J gene. This chain connects TRBV11-2 to TRBJ2-1; D is uncertain. Trimming pared 1 base from V and 1 base from J, leaving 8 bases between. The V gene's germline CDR1 is SGHAT and CDR2 FQNNGV. CDR3 length: 15 amino acids. The CDR3 region is CASSLGAASYNEQFF. CDR3 DNA, as far as it was read: TGTGCCAGCAGCTTAGGTGCGGCTTCCTACAATGAG.

This clone was counted ten times or more. The read finishes 3 residues shy of the CDR3 end, and the germline J gene is used to complete it. This chain joins TRBV7-3 and TRBJ1-1; 9 bases align to TRBD1. CDR1 and CDR2 from the germline V gene are SGHTA and FQGTGA. After removal of 3 bases from V and 1 base from J, the junction contained 3 bases not matched to a gene. The CDR3 consists of 15 residues. The DNA read from the CDR3 is TGTGCCAGCAGCTTGACAGGGGGTGCGAACACTGAA. Residues: CASSLTGGANTE. The full CDR3 is CASSLTGGANTEAFF. The full variable domain, its missing parts supplied by reference TRBV7-3 and TRBJ1-1, is GAGVSQTPSNKVTEKGKYVELRCDPISGHTALYWYRQSLGQGPEFLIYFQGTGAADDSGLPNDRFFAVRPEGSVSTLKIQRTERGDSAVYLCASSLTGGANTEAFFGQGTRLTVV.

A note on this clone: A clone one base away is much larger, so this may be a read error. The CDR3 goes on 3 residues after the read ends, and that part is filled in from the germline J gene. V is TRBV7-2 and J is TRBJ2-1; 7 bases are shared with TRBD2. The CDR3 loop spans 14 amino acids. CDR1 is SGHTA, CDR2 FQGNSA, per germline. CDR3 bases read: TGTGCCCGCAGCTTATGGGCGGGAGTCGATGAG. This codes for CARSLWAGVDE. The entire CDR3 reads CARSLWAGVDEQFF.

This clone was seen many times. Read sequence stops 3 residues before the CDR3 end, and the germline J gene provides the missing end. The rearrangement uses TRBV5-1 and TRBJ2-2, with D maybe TRBD2 (6 bases). This CDR3 comprises 14 residues. Germline loops: CDR1 SGHRS, CDR2 YFSETQ. With 5 bases removed from V and 4 bases from J, the gap between germline ends came to 12 bases. The covered CDR3 bases are TGCGCCAGCAGGCGGGGCAGCCCCACCGGGGAG. It is translated as CASRRGSPTGE. The entire CDR3 is CASRRGSPTGELFF.

This clone was counted ten times or more. The read stops 3 residues short of the end of the CDR3; the missing end is completed from the germline J gene. This chain links TRBV20-1 with TRBJ2-1, with 13 bases fitting TRBD2. V trimming: 0 bases; J trimming: 9 bases; junction bases outside the gene matches: 8. Germline CDR1 is DFQATT and CDR2 is SNEGSKA (reference sequence). There are 16 residues in the CDR3. CDR3 loop: CSARETTSGGGSEQFF. The part of the CDR3 DNA that was read is TGCAGTGCTAGAGAAACCACTAGCGGGGGGGGTAGTGAG.

This clone has at least ten counts. The CDR3 end lies 3 residues beyond the end of the read and is filled in from the germline J gene. The J gene is TRBJ2-3, the V gene TRBV20-1; 10 bases align to TRBD2. The CDR3 is 13 amino acids. With 6 bases clipped from V and 4 bases from J, the junction kept 4 bases outside the gene matches. Germline V gene sequence: CDR1 DFQATT, CDR2 SNEGSKA (reference sequence). CDR3 bases read: TGCAGTGCCCCCCTAGCGGGGGCAGATACG. Translated: CSAPLAGADT. The entire CDR3 protein reads CSAPLAGADTQYF.

This clone showed up many times. The CDR3 end lies 3 residues beyond the end of the read and is filled in from the germline J gene. The chain combines TRBV20-1 with TRBJ2-3; 8 nucleotides align to TRBD2. V was pared by 4 bases and J by 0 bases, with 3 bases of the junction left unmatched. CDR1 is DFQATT and CDR2 is SNEGSKA in the germline V gene (reference sequence). The CDR3 has 14 residues. Partial CDR3 DNA: TGCAGTGCTACGAGCGGGGGAAGCACAGATACG. As protein: CSATSGGSTDT. The whole CDR3 sequence is CSATSGGSTDTQYF.